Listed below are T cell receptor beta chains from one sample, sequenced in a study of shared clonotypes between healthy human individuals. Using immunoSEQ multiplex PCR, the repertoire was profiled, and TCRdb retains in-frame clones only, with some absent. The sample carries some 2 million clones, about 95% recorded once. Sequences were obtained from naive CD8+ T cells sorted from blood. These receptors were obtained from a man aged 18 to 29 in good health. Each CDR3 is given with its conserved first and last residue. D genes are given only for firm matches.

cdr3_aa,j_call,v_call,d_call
CASSELGTDTQYF,TRBJ2-3,TRBV6-6,NA
CASTVSGGARNEQFF,TRBJ2-1,TRBV27,TRBD2
CASSLPGLAGNEQFF,TRBJ2-1,TRBV7-9,TRBD2
CASSLVADTYEQYF,TRBJ2-7,TRBV11-1,NA
CASSLRPGQGAANQPQHF,TRBJ1-5,TRBV5-6,TRBD1
CASSLTPGGGGEAFF,TRBJ1-1,TRBV7-3,TRBD1
CASSPTDEGYTF,TRBJ1-2,TRBV7-9,NA
CASSLTGISYNEQFF,TRBJ2-1,TRBV7-9,TRBD1
CASSGSGAPLYEQYF,TRBJ2-7,TRBV6-1,NA
CASSPDVRYEQYF,TRBJ2-7,TRBV7-9,NA
CASSQVATYEQYF,TRBJ2-7,TRBV4-1,NA
CASSGRALNTEAFF,TRBJ1-1,TRBV5-1,NA
CASSEAGLAGANTGELFF,TRBJ2-2,TRBV2,TRBD2
CASRLRGQSSYEQYF,TRBJ2-7,TRBV11-3,TRBD1
CSVGEGGGYTF,TRBJ1-2,TRBV29-1,NA
CASSGDLNEQFF,TRBJ2-1,TRBV7-9,NA
CASSLLATSGGEKQYF,TRBJ2-7,TRBV27,TRBD2
CASSSLTVYGYTF,TRBJ1-2,TRBV7-8,NA
CASSLNTGELFF,TRBJ2-2,TRBV5-1,NA
CASSGSDSANYGYTF,TRBJ1-2,TRBV7-9,NA
CASNIGQGNSPLHF,TRBJ1-6,TRBV19,TRBD1
CASSLVAGAYNEQFF,TRBJ2-1,TRBV5-1,TRBD2
CASSLDGAPGYTF,TRBJ1-2,TRBV7-9,NA
CASSAESSNEQFF,TRBJ2-1,TRBV9,NA
CASSLRDGSNYGYTF,TRBJ1-2,TRBV4-1,NA
CASSVDLYEQYF,TRBJ2-7,TRBV7-9,NA
CASSLSGLIYEQYF,TRBJ2-7,TRBV5-1,NA
CASSSLPQGAPGYTF,TRBJ1-2,TRBV28,TRBD1
CASSPRTSGRAGEQYF,TRBJ2-7,TRBV27,TRBD2
CASSFVGTGFVEQYF,TRBJ2-7,TRBV6-5,TRBD1
CASSDRDLRSSFNEQFF,TRBJ2-1,TRBV27,NA
CASGSNPGTGTFEQYF,TRBJ2-7,TRBV12-5,TRBD1